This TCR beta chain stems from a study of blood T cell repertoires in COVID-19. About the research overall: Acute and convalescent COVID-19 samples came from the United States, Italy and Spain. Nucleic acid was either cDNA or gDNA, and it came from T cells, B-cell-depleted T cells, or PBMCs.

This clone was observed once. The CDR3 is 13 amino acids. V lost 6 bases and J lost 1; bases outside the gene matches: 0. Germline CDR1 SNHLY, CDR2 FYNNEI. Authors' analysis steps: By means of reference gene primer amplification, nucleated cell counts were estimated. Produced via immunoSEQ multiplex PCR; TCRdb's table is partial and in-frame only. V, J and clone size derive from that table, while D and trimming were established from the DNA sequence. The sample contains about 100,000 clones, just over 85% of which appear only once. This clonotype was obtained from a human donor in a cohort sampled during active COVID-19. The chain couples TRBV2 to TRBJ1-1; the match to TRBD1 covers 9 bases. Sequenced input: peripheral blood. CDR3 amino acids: CASRGQGNTEAFF. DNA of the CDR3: TGTGCCAGCAGGGGACAGGGGAACACTGAAGCTTTCTTT. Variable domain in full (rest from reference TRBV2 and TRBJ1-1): EPEVTQTPSHQVTQMGQEVILRCVPISNHLYFYWYRQILGQKVEFLVSFYNNEISEKSEIFDDQFSVERPDGSNFTLKIRSTKLEDSAMYFCASRGQGNTEAFFGQGTRLTVV.